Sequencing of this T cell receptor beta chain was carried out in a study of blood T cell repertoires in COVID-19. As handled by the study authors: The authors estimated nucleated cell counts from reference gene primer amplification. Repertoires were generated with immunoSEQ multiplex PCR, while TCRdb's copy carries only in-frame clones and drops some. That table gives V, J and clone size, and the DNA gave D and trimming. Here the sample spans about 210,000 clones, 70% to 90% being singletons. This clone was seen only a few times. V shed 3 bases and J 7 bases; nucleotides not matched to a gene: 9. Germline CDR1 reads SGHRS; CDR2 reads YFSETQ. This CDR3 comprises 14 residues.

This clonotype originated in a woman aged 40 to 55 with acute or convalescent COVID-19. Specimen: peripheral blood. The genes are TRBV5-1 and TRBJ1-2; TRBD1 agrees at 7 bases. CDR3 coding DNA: TGCGCCAGCAGCTCCAGACTGACAGGGATTGGCTACACCTTC. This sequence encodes CASSSRLTGIGYTF.